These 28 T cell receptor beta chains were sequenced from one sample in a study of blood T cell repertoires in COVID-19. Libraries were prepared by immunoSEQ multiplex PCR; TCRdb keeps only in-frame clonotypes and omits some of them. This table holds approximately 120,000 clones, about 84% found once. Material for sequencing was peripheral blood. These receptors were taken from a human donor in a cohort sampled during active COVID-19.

CDR3 nucleotides: TGTGCCTGGAGTGTAATGACTAGCGCGTACCAAGAGACCCAGTACTTC. Amino acids: CAWSVMTSAYQETQYF. The genes are TRBV30 and TRBJ2-5, with 8 positions matching TRBD2. Germline lookup yields CDR1 GTSNPN and CDR2 SVGIG (reference sequence). Losses at the gene ends were 0 bases for V and 0 bases for J; bases not matched to a gene: 6. There are 16 residues in the CDR3.

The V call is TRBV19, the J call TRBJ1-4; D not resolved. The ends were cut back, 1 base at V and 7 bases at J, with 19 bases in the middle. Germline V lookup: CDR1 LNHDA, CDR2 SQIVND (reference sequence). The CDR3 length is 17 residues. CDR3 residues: CASSIVGRVRLREKLFF. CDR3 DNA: TGTGCCAGTAGTATAGTAGGCCGGGTCCGGCTTCGTGAAAAACTGTTTTTT.

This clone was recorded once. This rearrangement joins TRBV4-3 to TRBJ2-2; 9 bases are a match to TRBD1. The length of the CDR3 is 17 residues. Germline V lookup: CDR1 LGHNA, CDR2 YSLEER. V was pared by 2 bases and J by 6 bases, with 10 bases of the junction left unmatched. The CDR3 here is CASSQHNRGRLAGELFF. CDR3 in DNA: TGCGCCAGCAGCCAACATAACAGGGGGCGACTCGCCGGGGAGCTGTTTTTT.

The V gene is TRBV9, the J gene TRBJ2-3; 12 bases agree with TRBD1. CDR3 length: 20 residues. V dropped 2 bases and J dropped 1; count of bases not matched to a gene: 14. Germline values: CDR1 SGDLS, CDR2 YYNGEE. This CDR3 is CASSVGPGTGGSGGTDTQYF. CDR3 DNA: TGTGCCAGCAGCGTGGGCCCCGGGACAGGGGGCTCTGGGGGCACAGATACGCAGTATTTT.

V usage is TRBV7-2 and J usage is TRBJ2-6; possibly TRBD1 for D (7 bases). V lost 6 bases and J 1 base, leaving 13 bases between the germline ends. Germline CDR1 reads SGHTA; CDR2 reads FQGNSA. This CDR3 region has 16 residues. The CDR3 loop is CASRRGRESGANVLTF. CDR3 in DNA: TGTGCCAGCAGGAGGGGGCGGGAATCTGGGGCCAACGTCCTGACTTTC.

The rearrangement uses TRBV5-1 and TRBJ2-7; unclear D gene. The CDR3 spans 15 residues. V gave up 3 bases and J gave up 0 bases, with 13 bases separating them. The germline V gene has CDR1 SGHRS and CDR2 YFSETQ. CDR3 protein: CASSSYTQFSYEQYF. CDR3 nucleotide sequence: TGCGCCAGCAGCTCATATACCCAGTTCTCCTACGAGCAGTACTTC.

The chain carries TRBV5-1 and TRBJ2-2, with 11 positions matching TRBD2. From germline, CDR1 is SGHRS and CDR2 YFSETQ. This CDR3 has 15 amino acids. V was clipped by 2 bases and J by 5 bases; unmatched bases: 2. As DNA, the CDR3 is TGCGCCAGCAGCTTTACTAGCGGGAGAACCGGGGAGCTGTTTTTT. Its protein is CASSFTSGRTGELFF.

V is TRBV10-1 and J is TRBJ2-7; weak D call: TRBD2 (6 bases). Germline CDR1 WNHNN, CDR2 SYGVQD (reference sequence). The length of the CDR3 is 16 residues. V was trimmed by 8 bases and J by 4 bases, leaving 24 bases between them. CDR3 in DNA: TGCGCCAGCCCTGAAAGGAGGGACGCATTCGAGTACGAGCAGTACTTC. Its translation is CASPERRDAFEYEQYF.

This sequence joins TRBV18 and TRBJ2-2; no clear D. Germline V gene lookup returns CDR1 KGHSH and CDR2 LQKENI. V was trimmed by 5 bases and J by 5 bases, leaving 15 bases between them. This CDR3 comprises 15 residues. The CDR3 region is CASSSTTGTTGELFF. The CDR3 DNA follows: TGTGCCAGCTCATCCACGACTGGAACGACCGGGGAGCTGTTTTTT.

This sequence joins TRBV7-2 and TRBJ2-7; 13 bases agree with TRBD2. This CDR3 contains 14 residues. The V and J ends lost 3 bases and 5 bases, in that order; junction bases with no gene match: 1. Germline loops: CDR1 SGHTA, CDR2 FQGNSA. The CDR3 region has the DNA TGTGCCAGCAGCTTCGGACTAGCGGGGGACGAGCAGTACTTC. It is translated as CASSFGLAGDEQYF.

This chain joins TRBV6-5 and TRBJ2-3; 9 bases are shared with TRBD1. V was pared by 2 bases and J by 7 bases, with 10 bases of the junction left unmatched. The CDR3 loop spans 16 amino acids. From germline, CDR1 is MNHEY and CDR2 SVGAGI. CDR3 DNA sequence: TGTGCCAGCAGTTACGTGGCGGGACAGGGTCGGCATACGCAGTATTTT. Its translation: CASSYVAGQGRHTQYF.

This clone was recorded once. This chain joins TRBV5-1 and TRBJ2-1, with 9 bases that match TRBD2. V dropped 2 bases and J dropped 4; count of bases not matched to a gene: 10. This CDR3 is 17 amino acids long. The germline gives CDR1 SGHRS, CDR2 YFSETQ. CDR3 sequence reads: CASSFQGIAGVYNEQFF. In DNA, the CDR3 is TGCGCCAGCAGCTTCCAGGGTATAGCGGGAGTTTACAATGAGCAGTTCTTC.

The chain's CDR3 is CASSTAGTSGMSYNEQFF. CDR3 coding DNA: TGTGCCAGCAGCACCGCCGGGACTAGCGGGATGTCCTACAATGAGCAGTTCTTC. V usage is TRBV9 and J usage is TRBJ2-1, with 13 bases aligning to TRBD2. The junction had 8 bases not matched to a gene; V was cut back by 4 bases and J by 1 base. CDR1 and CDR2 (germline): SGDLS, YYNGEE. This CDR3 is 18 amino acids long.

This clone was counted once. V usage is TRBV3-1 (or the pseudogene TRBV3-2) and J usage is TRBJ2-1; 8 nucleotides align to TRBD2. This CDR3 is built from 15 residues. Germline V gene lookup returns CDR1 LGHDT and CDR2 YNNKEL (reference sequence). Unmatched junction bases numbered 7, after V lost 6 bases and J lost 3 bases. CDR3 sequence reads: CASRGREGIYNEQFF. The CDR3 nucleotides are TGTGCCAGCAGAGGTCGGGAGGGCATCTACAATGAGCAGTTCTTC.

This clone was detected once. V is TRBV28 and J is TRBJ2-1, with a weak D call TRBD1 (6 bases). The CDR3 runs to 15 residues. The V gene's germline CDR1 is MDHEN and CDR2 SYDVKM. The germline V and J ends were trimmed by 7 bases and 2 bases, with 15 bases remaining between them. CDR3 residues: CASTLGAGTYNEQFF. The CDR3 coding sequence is TGTGCCAGCACGTTGGGGGCGGGCACCTACAATGAGCAGTTCTTC. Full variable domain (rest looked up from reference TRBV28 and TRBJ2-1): DVKVTQSSRYLVKRTGEKVFLECVQDMDHENMFWYRQDPGLGLRLIYFSYDVKMKEKGDIPEGYSVSREKKERFSLILESASTNQTSMYLCASTLGAGTYNEQFFGPGTRLTVL.

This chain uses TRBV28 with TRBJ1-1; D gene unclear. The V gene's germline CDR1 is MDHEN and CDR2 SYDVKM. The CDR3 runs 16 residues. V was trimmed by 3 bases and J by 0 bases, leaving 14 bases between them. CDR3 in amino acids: CASSFLTLRVNTEAFF. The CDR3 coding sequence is TGTGCCAGCAGTTTCCTCACTCTCCGAGTGAACACTGAAGCTTTCTTT.

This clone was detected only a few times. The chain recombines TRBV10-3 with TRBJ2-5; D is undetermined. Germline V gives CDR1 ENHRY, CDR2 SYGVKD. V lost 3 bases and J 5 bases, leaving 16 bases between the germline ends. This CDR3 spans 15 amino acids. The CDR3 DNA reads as TGTGCCATCAGTGATCCACTTTTAATACAGGAGACCCAGTACTTC. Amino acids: CAISDPLLIQETQYF.

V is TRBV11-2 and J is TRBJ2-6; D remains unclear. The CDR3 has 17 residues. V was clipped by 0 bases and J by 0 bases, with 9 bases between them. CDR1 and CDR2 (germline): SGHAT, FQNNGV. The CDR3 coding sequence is TGTGCCAGCAGCTTAGAGGGCCTAATCTCTGGGGCCAACGTCCTGACTTTC. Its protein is CASSLEGLISGANVLTF.

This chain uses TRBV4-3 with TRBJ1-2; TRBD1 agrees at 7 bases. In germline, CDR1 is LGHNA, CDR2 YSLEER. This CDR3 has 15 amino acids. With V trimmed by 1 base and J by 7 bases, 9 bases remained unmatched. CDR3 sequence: CASSQGWDRTLGYTF. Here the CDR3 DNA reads TGCGCCAGCAGCCAAGGCTGGGACAGAACGCTTGGCTACACCTTC.

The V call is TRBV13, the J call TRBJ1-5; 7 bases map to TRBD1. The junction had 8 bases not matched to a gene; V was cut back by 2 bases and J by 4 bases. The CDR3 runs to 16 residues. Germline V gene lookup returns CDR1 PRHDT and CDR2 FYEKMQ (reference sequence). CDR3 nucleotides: TGTGCCAGCAGCTTAAGTGGACAGGAGAGAAATCAGCCCCAGCATTTT. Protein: CASSLSGQERNQPQHF.

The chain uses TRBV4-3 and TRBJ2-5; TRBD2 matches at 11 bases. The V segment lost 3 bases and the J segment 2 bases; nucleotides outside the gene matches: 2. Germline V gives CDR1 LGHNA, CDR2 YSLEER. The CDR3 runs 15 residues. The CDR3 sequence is CASSQIAGGQETQYF. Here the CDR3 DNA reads TGCGCCAGCAGCCAGATAGCGGGAGGGCAAGAGACCCAGTACTTC.

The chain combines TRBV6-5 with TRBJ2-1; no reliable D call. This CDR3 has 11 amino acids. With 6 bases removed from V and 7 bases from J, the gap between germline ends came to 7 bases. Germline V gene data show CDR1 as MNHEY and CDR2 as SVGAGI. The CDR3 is CASSRRNEQFF. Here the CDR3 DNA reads TGTGCCAGCAGCCGGCGGAATGAGCAGTTCTTC.

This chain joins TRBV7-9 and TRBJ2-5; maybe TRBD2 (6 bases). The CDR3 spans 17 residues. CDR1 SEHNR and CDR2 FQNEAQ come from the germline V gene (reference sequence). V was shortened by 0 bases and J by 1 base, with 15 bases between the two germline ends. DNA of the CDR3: TGTGCCAGCAGCTTAGCGATAATGGTGGGGGGCCAAGAGACCCAGTACTTC. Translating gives CASSLAIMVGGQETQYF. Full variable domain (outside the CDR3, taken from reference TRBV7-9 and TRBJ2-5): DTGVSQNPRHKITKRGQNVTFRCDPISEHNRLYWYRQTLGQGPEFLTYFQNEAQLEKSRLLSDRFSAERPKGSFSTLEIQRTEQGDSAMYLCASSLAIMVGGQETQYFGPGTRLLVL.

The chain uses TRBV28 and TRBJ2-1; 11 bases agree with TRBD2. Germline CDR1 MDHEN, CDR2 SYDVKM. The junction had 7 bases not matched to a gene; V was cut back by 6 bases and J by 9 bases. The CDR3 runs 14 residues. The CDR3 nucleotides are TGTGCCAGCAGCCTACTAGCGGGAGTAAGTGAGCAGTTCTTC. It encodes CASSLLAGVSEQFF.

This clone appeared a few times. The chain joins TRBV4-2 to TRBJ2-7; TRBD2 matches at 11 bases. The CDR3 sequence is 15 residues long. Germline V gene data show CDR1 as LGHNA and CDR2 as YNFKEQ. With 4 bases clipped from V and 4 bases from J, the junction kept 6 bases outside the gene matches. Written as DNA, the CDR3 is TGTGCCAGCAGCCCATCCCTAGCGGGAGGTTACGAGCAGTACTTC. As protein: CASSPSLAGGYEQYF.

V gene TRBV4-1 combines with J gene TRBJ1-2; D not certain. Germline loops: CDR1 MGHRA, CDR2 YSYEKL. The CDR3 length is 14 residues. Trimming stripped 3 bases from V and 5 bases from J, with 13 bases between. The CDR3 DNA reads TGCGCCAGCAGCCACCAGCTAGCCACTTATGGCTACACCTTC. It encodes CASSHQLATYGYTF.

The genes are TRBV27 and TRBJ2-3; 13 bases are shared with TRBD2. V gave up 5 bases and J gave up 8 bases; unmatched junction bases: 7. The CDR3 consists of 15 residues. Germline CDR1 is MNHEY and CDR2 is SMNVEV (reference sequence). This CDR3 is CASSTGLAGVGTQYF. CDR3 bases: TGTGCCAGCAGTACTGGACTAGCGGGAGTAGGTACGCAGTATTTT.

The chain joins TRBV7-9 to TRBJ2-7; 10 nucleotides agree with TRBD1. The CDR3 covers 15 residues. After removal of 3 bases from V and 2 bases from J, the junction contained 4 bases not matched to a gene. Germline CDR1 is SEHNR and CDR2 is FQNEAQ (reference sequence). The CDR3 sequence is CASSFPGTGAYEQYF. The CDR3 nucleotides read TGTGCCAGCAGCTTTCCCGGGACAGGGGCCTACGAGCAGTACTTC.